The clone carrying this T cell receptor (beta chain) was observed a single time. Its antigen is unidentified. The record originates from a study of long-term antiretroviral therapy in people with HIV. General study points: HIV repertoire CDR3 lengths ranged less widely than those of controls. There were no data on ART adherence, viral resistance or therapy changes, a gap that limits inferences about post-ART repertoire changes. Once patients were on ART, diversity went higher but still fell short of transplant donor controls.

The ends were cut back, 3 bases at V and 4 bases at J, with 13 bases in the middle. Looked up from germline, CDR1 is MNHNS and CDR2 is SASEGT. This CDR3 spans 15 amino acids. Version v3.0 of the immunoSEQ assay was performed at survey level. The method was immunoSEQ multiplex PCR; TCRdb's version includes in-frame clones alone and lacks a portion of them. The top ten hold 3% to 4% of the sample, which has around 29,000 clones, 95% seen once. Prior to DNA extraction, the samples held about 0.95-10 million cryopreserved PBMC. The V call is TRBV6-1, the J call TRBJ1-3; D might be TRBD1 (6 bases). Material: unsorted PBMCs, obtained 5.3 years after starting antiretroviral therapy. This sequence was found in a man aged 50 or older with HIV. The CDR3 DNA reads TGTGCCAGCAGTGATGGGCAGGGGACCGGAAACACCATATATTTT. Its protein is CASSDGQGTGNTIYF.